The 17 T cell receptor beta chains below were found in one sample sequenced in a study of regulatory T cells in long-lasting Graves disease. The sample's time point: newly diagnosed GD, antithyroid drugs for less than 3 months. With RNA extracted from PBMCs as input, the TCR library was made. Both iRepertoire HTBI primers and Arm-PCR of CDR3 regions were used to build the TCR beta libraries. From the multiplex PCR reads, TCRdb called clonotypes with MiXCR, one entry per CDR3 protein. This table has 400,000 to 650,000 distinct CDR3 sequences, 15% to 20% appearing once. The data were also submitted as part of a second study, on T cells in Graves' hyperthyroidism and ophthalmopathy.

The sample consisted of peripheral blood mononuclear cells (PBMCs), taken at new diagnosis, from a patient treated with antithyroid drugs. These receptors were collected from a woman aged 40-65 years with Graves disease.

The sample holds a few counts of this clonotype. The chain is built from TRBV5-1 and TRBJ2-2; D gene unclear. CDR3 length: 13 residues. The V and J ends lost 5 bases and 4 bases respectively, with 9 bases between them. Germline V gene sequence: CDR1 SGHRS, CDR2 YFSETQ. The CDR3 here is CASSSQTTGELFF. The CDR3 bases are TGCGCCAGCAGTTCCCAGACCACCGGGGAGCTGTTTTTT.

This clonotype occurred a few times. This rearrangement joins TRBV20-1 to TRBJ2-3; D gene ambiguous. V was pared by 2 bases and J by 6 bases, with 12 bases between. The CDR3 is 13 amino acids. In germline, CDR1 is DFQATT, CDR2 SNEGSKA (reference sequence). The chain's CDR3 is CSARIGPGDTQYF. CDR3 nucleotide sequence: TGCAGTGCTAGAATAGGGCCTGGGGATACGCAGTATTTT.

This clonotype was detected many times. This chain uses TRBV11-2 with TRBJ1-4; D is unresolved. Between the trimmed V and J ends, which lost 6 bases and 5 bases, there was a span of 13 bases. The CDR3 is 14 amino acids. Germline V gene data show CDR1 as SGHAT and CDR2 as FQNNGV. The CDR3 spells CASSSAGLNEKLFF. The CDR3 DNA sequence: TGTGCCAGCAGTTCAGCAGGTTTAAATGAAAAACTGTTTTTT.

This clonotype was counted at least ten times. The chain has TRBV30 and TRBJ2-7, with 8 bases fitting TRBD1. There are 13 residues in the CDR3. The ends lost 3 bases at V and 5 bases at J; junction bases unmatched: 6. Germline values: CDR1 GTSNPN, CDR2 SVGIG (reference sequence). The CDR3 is CAWSEDRGHEQYF. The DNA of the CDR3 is TGTGCCTGGAGCGAAGACAGGGGCCACGAGCAGTACTTC.

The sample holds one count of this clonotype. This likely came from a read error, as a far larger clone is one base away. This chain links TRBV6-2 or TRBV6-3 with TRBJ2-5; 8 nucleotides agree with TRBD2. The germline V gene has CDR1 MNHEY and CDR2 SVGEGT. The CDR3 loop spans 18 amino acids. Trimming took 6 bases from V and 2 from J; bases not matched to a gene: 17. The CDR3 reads CASSRRRRISGAQETQYF. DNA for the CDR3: TGTGCCAGCAGCCGAAGGAGGAGGATTAGCGGGGCTCAAGAGACCCAGTACTTC.

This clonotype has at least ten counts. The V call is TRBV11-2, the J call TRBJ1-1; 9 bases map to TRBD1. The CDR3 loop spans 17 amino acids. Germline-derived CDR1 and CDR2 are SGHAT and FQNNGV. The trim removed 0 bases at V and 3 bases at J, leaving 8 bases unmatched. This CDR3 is CASSLEQGAKRDTEAFF. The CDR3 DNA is TGTGCCAGCAGCTTAGAACAGGGGGCGAAAAGGGACACTGAAGCTTTCTTT.

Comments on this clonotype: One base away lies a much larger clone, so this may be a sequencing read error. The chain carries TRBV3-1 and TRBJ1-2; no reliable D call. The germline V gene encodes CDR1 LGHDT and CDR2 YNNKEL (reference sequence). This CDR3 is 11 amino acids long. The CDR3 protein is CASSLADGCTF. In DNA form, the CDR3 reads TGTGCCAGCAGCCTTGCGGATGGCTGCACCTTC.

In DNA form, the CDR3 reads TGTGCCAGCAGTTCCCAGTCTGCGGGACTAGCGGGGATCCGAGCCAAAAACATTCAGTACTTC. Translation: CASSSQSAGLAGIRAKNIQYF. The chain links TRBV28 to TRBJ2-4, with 13 positions matching TRBD2. Germline CDR1 is MDHEN and CDR2 is SYDVKM. With 4 bases clipped from V and 0 bases from J, the junction kept 15 bases outside the gene matches. The CDR3 spans 21 residues.

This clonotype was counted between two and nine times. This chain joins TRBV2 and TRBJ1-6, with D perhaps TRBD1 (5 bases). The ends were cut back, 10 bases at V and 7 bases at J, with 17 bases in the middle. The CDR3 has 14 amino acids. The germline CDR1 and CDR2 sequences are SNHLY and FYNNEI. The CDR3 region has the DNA TGTGCCACCAGAGAGGGTGGGGGGAATTCACCCCTCCACTTT. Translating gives CATREGGGNSPLHF. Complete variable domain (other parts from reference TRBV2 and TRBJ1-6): EPEVTQTPSHQVTQMGQEVILRCVPISNHLYFYWYRQILGQKVEFLVSFYNNEISEKSEIFDDQFSVERPDGSNFTLKIRSTKLEDSAMYFCATREGGGNSPLHFGNGTRLTVT.

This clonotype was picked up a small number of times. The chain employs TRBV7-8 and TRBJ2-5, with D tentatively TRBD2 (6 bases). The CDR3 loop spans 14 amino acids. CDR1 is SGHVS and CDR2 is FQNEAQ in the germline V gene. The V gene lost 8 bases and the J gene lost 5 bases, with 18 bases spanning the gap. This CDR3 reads CASLKGWGEETQYF. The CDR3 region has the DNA TGTGCCAGCCTTAAAGGGTGGGGGGAGGAGACCCAGTACTTC.

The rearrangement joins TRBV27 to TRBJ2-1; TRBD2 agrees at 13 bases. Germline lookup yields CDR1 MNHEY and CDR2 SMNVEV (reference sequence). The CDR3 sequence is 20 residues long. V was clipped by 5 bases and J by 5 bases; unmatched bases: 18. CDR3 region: CASSPKPGLAGFYAHNEQFF. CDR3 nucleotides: TGTGCCAGCAGTCCAAAACCGGGACTAGCGGGGTTTTATGCCCACAATGAGCAGTTCTTC.

The CDR3 DNA reads TGCGCCAGCAGCCCGGGACTAGCGGGGGGGCAAGCCGGGGAGCTGTTTTTT. Translated, it gives CASSPGLAGGQAGELFF. V gene TRBV5-1 combines with J gene TRBJ2-2; 16 bases are shared with TRBD2. V trimming: 4 bases; J trimming: 6 bases; junction bases outside the gene matches: 6. The CDR3 is 17 residues long. Per germline, CDR1 SGHRS and CDR2 YFSETQ.

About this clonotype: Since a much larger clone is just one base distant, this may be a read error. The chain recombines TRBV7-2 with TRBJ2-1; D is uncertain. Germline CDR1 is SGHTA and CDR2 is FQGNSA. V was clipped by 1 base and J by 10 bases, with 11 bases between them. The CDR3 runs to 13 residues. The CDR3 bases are TGTGCCAGCAGCTTAGGGGCCCAATACGAGCAGTTCTTC. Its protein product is CASSLGAQYEQFF.

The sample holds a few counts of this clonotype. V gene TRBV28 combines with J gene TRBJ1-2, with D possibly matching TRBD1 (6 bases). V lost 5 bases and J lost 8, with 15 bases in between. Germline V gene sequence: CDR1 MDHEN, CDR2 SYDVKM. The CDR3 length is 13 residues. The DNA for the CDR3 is TGTGCCAGCAGTCAATTCACAGGGATCGGCTACACCTTC. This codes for CASSQFTGIGYTF.

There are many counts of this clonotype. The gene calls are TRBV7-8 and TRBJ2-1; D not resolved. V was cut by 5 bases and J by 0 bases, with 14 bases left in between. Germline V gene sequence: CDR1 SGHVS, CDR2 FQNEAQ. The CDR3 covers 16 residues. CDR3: CASSPTSASSYNEQFF. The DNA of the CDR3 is TGTGCCAGCAGCCCTACCTCAGCAAGCTCCTACAATGAGCAGTTCTTC.

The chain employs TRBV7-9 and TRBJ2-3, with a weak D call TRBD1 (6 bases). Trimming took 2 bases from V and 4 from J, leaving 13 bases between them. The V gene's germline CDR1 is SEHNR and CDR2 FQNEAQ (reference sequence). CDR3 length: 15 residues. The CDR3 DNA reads TGTGCCAGCAGCTTATTACAGGGTATCTCAGATACGCAGTATTTT. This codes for CASSLLQGISDTQYF.

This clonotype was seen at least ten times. Here the CDR3 reads CASSRRGTSENEKLFF. The CDR3 DNA sequence: TGTGCCAGCAGTCGTAGGGGGACATCGGAAAATGAAAAACTGTTTTTT. The chain is built from TRBV28 and TRBJ1-4, with D tentatively TRBD1 (6 bases). Germline lookup yields CDR1 MDHEN and CDR2 SYDVKM. The V gene lost 5 bases and the J gene lost 5 bases, with 18 bases spanning the gap. The CDR3 contains 16 residues. The full variable domain, with the rest looked up from reference TRBV28 and TRBJ1-4, is DVKVTQSSRYLVKRTGEKVFLECVQDMDHENMFWYRQDPGLGLRLIYFSYDVKMKEKGDIPEGYSVSREKKERFSLILESASTNQTSMYLCASSRRGTSENEKLFFGSGTQLSVL.